This is a list of T cell receptor beta chains from one sample in a study of blood T cell repertoires in COVID-19. Generated by immunoSEQ multiplex PCR, the TCRdb table keeps only in-frame clones and is missing some. This table holds 200,000 to 250,000 clones, 75% to 85% found once. What was sequenced was peripheral blood. The receptors were sampled from a woman aged 50 to 60 with acute or convalescent COVID-19. Each CDR3 is given with its conserved first and last residue. D genes are given only for firm matches. Clone size, where shown, is once, few, many, or a class for clones that have expanded.

CDR3 protein: CASSQDFPVF
CDR3 DNA: TGCGCCAGCAGCCAAGATTTCCCCGTTTTT
clone size: -
V gene: TRBV4-1
J gene: TRBJ1-4
D gene: -

CDR3 protein: CSASKGSNTEAFF
CDR3 DNA: TGCAGTGCTAGTAAGGGGTCAAACACTGAAGCTTTCTTT
clone size: -
V gene: TRBV20-1
J gene: TRBJ1-1
D gene: -

CDR3 protein: CASSLAQGGEKLFF
CDR3 DNA: TGCGCCAGCAGCTTGGCCCAGGGTGGCGAAAAACTGTTTTTT
clone size: -
V gene: TRBV5-1
J gene: TRBJ1-4
D gene: -

CDR3 protein: CASSQADRGSGNTIYF
CDR3 DNA: TGTGCCAGCAGCCAAGCGGACAGGGGATCTGGAAACACCATATATTTT
clone size: -
V gene: TRBV4-2
J gene: TRBJ1-3
D gene: TRBD1

CDR3 protein: CASSPIGLAASYNEQFF
CDR3 DNA: TGTGCCAGCTCACCCATTGGACTAGCGGCCTCCTACAATGAGCAGTTCTTC
clone size: -
V gene: TRBV18
J gene: TRBJ2-1
D gene: TRBD2

CDR3 protein: CASSPPRGVGTEAFF
CDR3 DNA: TGTGCCAGCAGTCCCCCCCGGGGGGTAGGCACTGAAGCTTTCTTT
clone size: -
V gene: TRBV28
J gene: TRBJ1-1
D gene: -

CDR3 protein: CASSERTALYF
CDR3 DNA: TGTGCCAGCAGTGAACGGACAGCCCTTTACTTC
clone size: -
V gene: TRBV25-1
J gene: TRBJ2-7
D gene: -

CDR3 protein: CASGEIAGQGGNSPLHF
CDR3 DNA: TGTGCCAGCGGCGAAATAGCGGGACAGGGGGGTAATTCACCCCTCCACTTT
clone size: -
V gene: TRBV7-9
J gene: TRBJ1-6
D gene: TRBD1

CDR3 protein: CASSRRGSGNTIYF
CDR3 DNA: TGTGCCAGCAGCCGGAGGGGTTCTGGAAACACCATATATTTT
clone size: -
V gene: TRBV7-2
J gene: TRBJ1-3
D gene: -

CDR3 protein: CAPRTETYGYTF
CDR3 DNA: TGTGCCCCTAGAACGGAGACCTATGGCTACACCTTC
clone size: -
V gene: TRBV13
J gene: TRBJ1-2
D gene: -

CDR3 protein: CASSLEAWLSPLHF
CDR3 DNA: TGTGCCAGCAGCTTAGAAGCGTGGCTTTCACCCCTCCACTTT
clone size: -
V gene: TRBV11-1
J gene: TRBJ1-6
D gene: -

CDR3 protein: CATSKTSTQYF
CDR3 DNA: TGTGCCACCAGCAAGACAAGTACGCAGTATTTT
clone size: -
V gene: TRBV15
J gene: TRBJ2-3
D gene: -

CDR3 protein: CASSQDIPLGDQYF
CDR3 DNA: TGCGCCAGCAGCCAAGATATCCCTCTGGGAGACCAGTACTTC
clone size: -
V gene: TRBV4-1
J gene: TRBJ2-5
D gene: -

CDR3 protein: CASSDDSLMLNTEAFF
CDR3 DNA: TGTGCCAGTAGCGATGACAGCTTAATGTTGAACACTGAAGCTTTCTTT
clone size: -
V gene: TRBV19
J gene: TRBJ1-1
D gene: -

CDR3 protein: CASSLRLAGIYNEQFF
CDR3 DNA: TGTGCCAGCAGCTTACGACTAGCGGGTATCTACAATGAGCAGTTCTTC
clone size: few
V gene: TRBV7-2
J gene: TRBJ2-1
D gene: TRBD2

CDR3 protein: CASSADSIAGNTIYF
CDR3 DNA: TGCGCCAGCAGCGCGGACAGTATCGCTGGAAACACCATATATTTT
clone size: -
V gene: TRBV5-1
J gene: TRBJ1-3
D gene: -

CDR3 protein: CAWGNFDRAGTEAFF
CDR3 DNA: TGTGCCTGGGGTAACTTCGACAGGGCGGGGACTGAAGCTTTCTTT
clone size: -
V gene: TRBV30
J gene: TRBJ1-1
D gene: TRBD1

CDR3 protein: CASSPRSGQGETQYF
CDR3 DNA: TGTGCCAGCTCACCACGCTCAGGACAGGGGGAGACCCAGTACTTC
clone size: -
V gene: TRBV18
J gene: TRBJ2-5
D gene: TRBD1

CDR3 protein: CASNMGRFPQHF
CDR3 DNA: TGTGCCAGTAATATGGGGCGATTTCCCCAGCATTTT
clone size: many
V gene: TRBV19
J gene: TRBJ1-5
D gene: -

CDR3 protein: CASSLGGAASDTQYF
CDR3 DNA: TGTGCCAGCAGCCTAGGGGGTGCAGCTTCAGATACGCAGTATTTT
clone size: -
V gene: TRBV14
J gene: TRBJ2-3
D gene: -

CDR3 protein: CASSLVDRGNTEAFF
CDR3 DNA: TGCGCCAGCAGCCTGGTGGACAGGGGGAACACTGAAGCTTTCTTT
clone size: -
V gene: TRBV4-3
J gene: TRBJ1-1
D gene: TRBD1

CDR3 protein: CASSYRWGDTEAFF
CDR3 DNA: TGTGCCAGCAGTTACAGGTGGGGGGACACTGAAGCTTTCTTT
clone size: -
V gene: TRBV6-2/TRBV6-3
J gene: TRBJ1-1
D gene: -

CDR3 protein: CASSTGTSINNEQFF
CDR3 DNA: TGTGCCAGTAGTACTGGGACTTCAATCAACAATGAGCAGTTCTTC
clone size: -
V gene: TRBV19
J gene: TRBJ2-1
D gene: -

CDR3 protein: CATVKQGGPGMKEKLFF
CDR3 DNA: TGTGCCACGGTTAAGCAGGGAGGACCAGGGATGAAGGAAAAACTGTTTTTT
clone size: -
V gene: TRBV15
J gene: TRBJ1-4
D gene: -

CDR3 protein: CASSDGQGITDTQYF
CDR3 DNA: TGCGCCAGCAGCGACGGTCAGGGTATCACAGATACGCAGTATTTT
clone size: -
V gene: TRBV5-1
J gene: TRBJ2-3
D gene: -

CDR3 protein: CSVVQAALNYGYTF
CDR3 DNA: TGCAGCGTTGTACAGGCCGCTTTGAACTATGGCTACACCTTC
clone size: -
V gene: TRBV29-1
J gene: TRBJ1-2
D gene: -

CDR3 protein: CASSLTLASLGNEQFF
CDR3 DNA: TGTGCCAGCAGCCTGACTCTAGCGAGCTTGGGCAATGAGCAGTTCTTC
clone size: -
V gene: TRBV7-9
J gene: TRBJ2-1
D gene: -

CDR3 protein: CASSQDAQTSGGWEQYF
CDR3 DNA: TGTGCCAGCAGCCAAGATGCTCAGACTAGCGGGGGCTGGGAGCAGTACTTC
clone size: -
V gene: TRBV4-2
J gene: TRBJ2-7
D gene: TRBD2

CDR3 protein: CASSRLSGTEAFF
CDR3 DNA: TGTGCCAGCAGTAGACTCTCGGGCACTGAAGCTTTCTTT
clone size: -
V gene: TRBV6-6
J gene: TRBJ1-1
D gene: -

CDR3 protein: CASRWTGDAYEQYF
CDR3 DNA: TGTGCCAGCAGGTGGACAGGGGACGCCTACGAGCAGTACTTC
clone size: few
V gene: TRBV11-2
J gene: TRBJ2-7
D gene: TRBD1

CDR3 protein: CASRDRVGASPLHF
CDR3 DNA: TGTGCCAGCAGGGACAGGGTGGGGGCTTCACCCCTCCACTTT
clone size: -
V gene: TRBV2
J gene: TRBJ1-6
D gene: TRBD1

CDR3 protein: CASSQSTQRGEQFF
CDR3 DNA: TGTGCCAGCAGCCAATCGACCCAAAGGGGTGAGCAGTTCTTC
clone size: few
V gene: TRBV3-1/TRBV3-2
J gene: TRBJ2-1
D gene: -

CDR3 protein: CASSLLAGGGGNTIYF
CDR3 DNA: TGTGCCAGCAGTTTATTAGCGGGTGGAGGAGGAAACACCATATATTTT
clone size: -
V gene: TRBV28
J gene: TRBJ1-3
D gene: -

CDR3 protein: CASTPSGSTGELFF
CDR3 DNA: TGTGCCAGCACCCCATCCGGGAGCACCGGGGAGCTGTTTTTT
clone size: -
V gene: TRBV11-3
J gene: TRBJ2-2
D gene: -

CDR3 protein: CASSVVLGGGGNEQFF
CDR3 DNA: TGTGCCAGCAGCGTAGTATTAGGGGGAGGGGGCAATGAGCAGTTCTTC
clone size: -
V gene: TRBV9
J gene: TRBJ2-1
D gene: -

CDR3 protein: CASSGGAGEQYF
CDR3 DNA: TGTGCCAGCAGCGGGGGGGCTGGTGAGCAGTACTTC
clone size: few
V gene: TRBV28
J gene: TRBJ2-7
D gene: TRBD2

CDR3 protein: CASSYREMREKLFF
CDR3 DNA: TGTGCCAGCAGTTACCGGGAGATGCGTGAAAAACTGTTTTTT
clone size: -
V gene: TRBV2
J gene: TRBJ1-4
D gene: -

CDR3 protein: CASSGTNTGELFF
CDR3 DNA: TGTGCCAGCAGTGGCACGAACACCGGGGAGCTGTTTTTT
clone size: -
V gene: TRBV27
J gene: TRBJ2-2
D gene: -

CDR3 protein: CASSLGLAGPNEQFF
CDR3 DNA: TGTGCCAGCAGCTTAGGACTAGCGGGACCCAATGAGCAGTTCTTC
clone size: -
V gene: TRBV11-2
J gene: TRBJ2-1
D gene: TRBD2

CDR3 protein: CASSLDGAGGYNSPLHF
CDR3 DNA: TGTGCCAGCAGCTTAGACGGTGCAGGGGGCTATAATTCACCCCTCCACTTT
clone size: -
V gene: TRBV13
J gene: TRBJ1-6
D gene: TRBD1

CDR3 protein: CASSSPGQGQSDTQYF
CDR3 DNA: TGTGCCAGCAGTTCACCGGGACAGGGGCAATCAGATACGCAGTATTTT
clone size: -
V gene: TRBV6-5
J gene: TRBJ2-3
D gene: TRBD1

CDR3 protein: CASSLGSGSYNEQFF
CDR3 DNA: TGTGCCAGCAGCTTAGGGAGCGGTTCCTACAATGAGCAGTTCTTC
clone size: -
V gene: TRBV11-2
J gene: TRBJ2-1
D gene: -

CDR3 protein: CASSVASTDTQYF
CDR3 DNA: TGTGCCAGCAGCGTAGCTAGTACAGATACGCAGTATTTT
clone size: once
V gene: TRBV9
J gene: TRBJ2-3
D gene: -

CDR3 protein: CASSSYRVTGELFF
CDR3 DNA: TGTGCCAGCAGTAGCTACAGGGTTACCGGGGAGCTGTTTTTT
clone size: -
V gene: TRBV25-1
J gene: TRBJ2-2
D gene: -

CDR3 protein: CASSLERWRGPYEQYF
CDR3 DNA: TGTGCCAGCAGCTTAGAGAGGTGGAGGGGGCCCTACGAGCAGTACTTC
clone size: -
V gene: TRBV11-2
J gene: TRBJ2-7
D gene: -

CDR3 protein: CASQRQDWQPQHF
CDR3 DNA: TGTGCCAGCCAACGACAGGACTGGCAGCCCCAGCATTTT
clone size: -
V gene: TRBV6-5
J gene: TRBJ1-5
D gene: -

CDR3 protein: CASSYEGGVSYEQYF
CDR3 DNA: TGTGCCAGCAGTTACGAAGGGGGAGTATCCTACGAGCAGTACTTC
clone size: -
V gene: TRBV6-5
J gene: TRBJ2-7
D gene: -